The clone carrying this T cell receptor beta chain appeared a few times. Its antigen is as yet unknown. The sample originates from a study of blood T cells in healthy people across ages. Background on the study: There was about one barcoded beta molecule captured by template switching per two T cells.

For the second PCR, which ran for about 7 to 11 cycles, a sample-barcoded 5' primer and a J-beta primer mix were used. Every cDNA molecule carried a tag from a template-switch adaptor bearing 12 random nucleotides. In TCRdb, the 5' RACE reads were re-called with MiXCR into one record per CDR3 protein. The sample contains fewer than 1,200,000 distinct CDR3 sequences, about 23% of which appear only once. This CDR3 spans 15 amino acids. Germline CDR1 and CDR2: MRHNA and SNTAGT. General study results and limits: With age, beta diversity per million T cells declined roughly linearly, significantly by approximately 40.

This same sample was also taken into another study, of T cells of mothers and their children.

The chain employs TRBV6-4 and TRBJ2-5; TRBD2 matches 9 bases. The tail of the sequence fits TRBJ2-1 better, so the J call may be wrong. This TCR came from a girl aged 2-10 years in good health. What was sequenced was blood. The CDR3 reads CASTSLAGRYNEQFF. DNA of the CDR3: TGTGCCAGCACTTCCCTAGCGGGGAGGTACAATGAGCAGTTCTTC.